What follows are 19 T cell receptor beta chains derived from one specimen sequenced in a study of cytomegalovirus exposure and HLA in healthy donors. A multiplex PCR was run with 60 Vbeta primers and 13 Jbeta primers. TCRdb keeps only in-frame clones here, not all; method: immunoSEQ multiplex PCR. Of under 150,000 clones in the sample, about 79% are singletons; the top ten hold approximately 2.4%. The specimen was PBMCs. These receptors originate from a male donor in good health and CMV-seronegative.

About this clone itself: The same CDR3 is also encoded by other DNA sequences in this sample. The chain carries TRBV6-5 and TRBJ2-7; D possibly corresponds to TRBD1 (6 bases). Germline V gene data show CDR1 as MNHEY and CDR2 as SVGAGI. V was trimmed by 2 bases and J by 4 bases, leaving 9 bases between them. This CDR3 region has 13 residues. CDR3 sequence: CASSYGTGYEQYF. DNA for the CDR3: TGTGCCAGCAGTTACGGTACAGGGTACGAGCAGTACTTC.

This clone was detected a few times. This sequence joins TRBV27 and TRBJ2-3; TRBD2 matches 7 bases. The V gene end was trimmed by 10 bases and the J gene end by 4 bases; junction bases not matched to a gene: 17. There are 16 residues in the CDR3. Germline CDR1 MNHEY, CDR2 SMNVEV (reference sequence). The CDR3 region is CATRMWAGDDSDTQYF. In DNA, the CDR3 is TGTGCCACCAGAATGTGGGCGGGAGACGATTCAGATACGCAGTATTTT.

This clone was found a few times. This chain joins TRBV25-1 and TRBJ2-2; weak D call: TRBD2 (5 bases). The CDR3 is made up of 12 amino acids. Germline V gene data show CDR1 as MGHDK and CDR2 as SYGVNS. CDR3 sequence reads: CATDSNFGELFF. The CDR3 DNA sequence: TGTGCAACGGACTCGAATTTCGGGGAGCTGTTTTTT. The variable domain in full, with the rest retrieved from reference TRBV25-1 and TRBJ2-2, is EADIYQTPRYLVIGTGKKITLECSQTMGHDKMYWYQQDPGMELHLIHYSYGVNSTEKGDLSSESTVSRIRTEHFPLTLESARPSHTSQYLCATDSNFGELFFGEGSRLTVL.

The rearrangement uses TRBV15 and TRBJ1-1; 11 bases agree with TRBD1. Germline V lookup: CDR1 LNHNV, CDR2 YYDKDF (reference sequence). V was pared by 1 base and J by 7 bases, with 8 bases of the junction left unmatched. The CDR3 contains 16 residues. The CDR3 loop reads CATSRATRTGGDEAFF. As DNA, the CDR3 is TGTGCCACCAGCAGAGCAACTCGGACAGGGGGCGATGAAGCTTTCTTT.

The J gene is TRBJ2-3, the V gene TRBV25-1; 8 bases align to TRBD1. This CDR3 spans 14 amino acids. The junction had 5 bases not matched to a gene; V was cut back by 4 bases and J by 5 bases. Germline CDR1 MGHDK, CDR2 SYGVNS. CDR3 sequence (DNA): TGTGCCAGCAGTGGAGGGACAGGCGGAGATACGCAGTATTTT. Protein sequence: CASSGGTGGDTQYF.

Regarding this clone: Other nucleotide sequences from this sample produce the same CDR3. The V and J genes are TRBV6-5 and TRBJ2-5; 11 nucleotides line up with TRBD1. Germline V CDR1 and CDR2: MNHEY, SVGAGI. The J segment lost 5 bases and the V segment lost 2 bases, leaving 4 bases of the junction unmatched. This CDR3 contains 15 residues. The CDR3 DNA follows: TGTGCCAGCAGTTACATAGGACAGGGGGCGGAGACCCAGTACTTC. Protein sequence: CASSYIGQGAETQYF.

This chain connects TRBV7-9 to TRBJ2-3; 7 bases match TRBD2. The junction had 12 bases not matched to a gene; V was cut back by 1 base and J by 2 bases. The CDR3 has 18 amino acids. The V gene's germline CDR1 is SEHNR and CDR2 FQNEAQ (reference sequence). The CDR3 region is CASSLDRSSGFFTDTQYF. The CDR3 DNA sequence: TGTGCCAGCAGCTTAGATAGGTCTAGCGGATTCTTCACAGATACGCAGTATTTT.

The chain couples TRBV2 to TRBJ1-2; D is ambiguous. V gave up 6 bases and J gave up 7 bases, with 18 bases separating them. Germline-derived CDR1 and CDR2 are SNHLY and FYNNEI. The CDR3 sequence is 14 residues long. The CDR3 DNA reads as TGTGCCAGCAGCGGAGCCGAGGGAGGGTTTGGCTACACCTTC. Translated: CASSGAEGGFGYTF.

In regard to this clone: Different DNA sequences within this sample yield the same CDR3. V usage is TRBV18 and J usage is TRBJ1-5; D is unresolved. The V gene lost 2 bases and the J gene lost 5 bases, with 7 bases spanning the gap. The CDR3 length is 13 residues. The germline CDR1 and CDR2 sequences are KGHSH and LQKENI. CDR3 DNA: TGTGCCAGCTCACCAGGCGAGGATCAGCCCCAGCATTTT. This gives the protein CASSPGEDQPQHF.

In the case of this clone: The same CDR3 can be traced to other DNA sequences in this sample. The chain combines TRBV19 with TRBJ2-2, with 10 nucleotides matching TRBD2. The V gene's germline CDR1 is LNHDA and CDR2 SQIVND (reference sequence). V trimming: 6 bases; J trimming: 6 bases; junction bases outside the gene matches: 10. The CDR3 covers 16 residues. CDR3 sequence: CASSASGSSFPGELFF. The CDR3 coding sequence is TGTGCCAGTAGCGCTAGCGGGAGCAGTTTCCCCGGGGAGCTGTTTTTT.

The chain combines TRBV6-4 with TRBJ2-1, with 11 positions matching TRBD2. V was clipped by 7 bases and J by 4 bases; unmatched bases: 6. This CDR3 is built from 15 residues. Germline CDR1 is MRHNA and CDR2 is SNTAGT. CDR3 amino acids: CASTPLAGEYNEQFF. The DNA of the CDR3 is TGTGCCAGCACCCCACTAGCGGGAGAGTACAATGAGCAGTTCTTC.

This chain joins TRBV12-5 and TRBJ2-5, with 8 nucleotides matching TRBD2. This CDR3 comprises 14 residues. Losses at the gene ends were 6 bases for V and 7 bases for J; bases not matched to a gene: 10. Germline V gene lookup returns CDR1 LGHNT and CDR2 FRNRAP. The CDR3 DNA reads TGTGCTAGTGGGCCGGGAGGGGTAATTGGGACCCAGTACTTC. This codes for CASGPGGVIGTQYF.

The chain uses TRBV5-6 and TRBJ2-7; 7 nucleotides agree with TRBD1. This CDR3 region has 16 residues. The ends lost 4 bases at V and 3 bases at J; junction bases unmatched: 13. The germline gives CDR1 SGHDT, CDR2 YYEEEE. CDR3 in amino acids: CASSRDSDLAFYEQYF. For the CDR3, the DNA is TGTGCCAGCAGCCGGGACAGCGACCTGGCGTTCTACGAGCAGTACTTC.

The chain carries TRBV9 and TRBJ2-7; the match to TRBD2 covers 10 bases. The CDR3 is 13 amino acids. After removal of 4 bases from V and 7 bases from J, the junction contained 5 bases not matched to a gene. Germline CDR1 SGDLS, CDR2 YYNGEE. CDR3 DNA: TGTGCCAGCAGCCCCGGACTAGCGGCGGAGCAGTACTTC. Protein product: CASSPGLAAEQYF.

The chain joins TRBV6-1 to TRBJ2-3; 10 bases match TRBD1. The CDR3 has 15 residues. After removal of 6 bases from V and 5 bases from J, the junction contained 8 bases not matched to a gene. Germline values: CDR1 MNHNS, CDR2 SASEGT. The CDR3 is CASRTGTGVGDTQYF. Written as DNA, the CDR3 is TGTGCCAGCAGGACCGGGACAGGGGTGGGAGATACGCAGTATTTT.

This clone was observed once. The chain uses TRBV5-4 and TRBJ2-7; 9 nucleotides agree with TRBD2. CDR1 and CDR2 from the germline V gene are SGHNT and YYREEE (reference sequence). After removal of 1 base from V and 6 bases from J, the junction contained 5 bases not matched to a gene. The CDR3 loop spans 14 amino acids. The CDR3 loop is CASSLPLAGSEQYF. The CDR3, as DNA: TGTGCCAGCAGCTTGCCGCTAGCGGGAAGCGAGCAGTACTTC.

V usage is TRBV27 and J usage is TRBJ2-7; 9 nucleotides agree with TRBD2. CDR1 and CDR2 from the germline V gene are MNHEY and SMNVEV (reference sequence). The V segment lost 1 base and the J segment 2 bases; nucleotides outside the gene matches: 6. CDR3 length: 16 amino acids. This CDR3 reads CASSLWLASGTYEQYF. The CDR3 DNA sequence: TGTGCCAGCAGTTTATGGTTGGCTAGCGGGACCTACGAGCAGTACTTC.

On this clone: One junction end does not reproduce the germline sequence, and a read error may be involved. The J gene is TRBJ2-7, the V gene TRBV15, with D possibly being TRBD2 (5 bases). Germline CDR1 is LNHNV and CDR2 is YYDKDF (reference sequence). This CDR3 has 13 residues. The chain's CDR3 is CATSRERELDIHF. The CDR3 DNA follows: TGTGCCACCAGCAGAGAGCGAGAACTAGATATCCACTTC. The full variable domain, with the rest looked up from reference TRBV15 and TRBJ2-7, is DAMVIQNPRYQVTQFGKPVTLSCSQTLNHNVMYWYQQKSSQAPKLLFHYYDKDFNNEADTPDNFQSRRPNTSFCFLDIRSPGLGDTAMYLCATSRERELDIHFGPGTRLTVT.

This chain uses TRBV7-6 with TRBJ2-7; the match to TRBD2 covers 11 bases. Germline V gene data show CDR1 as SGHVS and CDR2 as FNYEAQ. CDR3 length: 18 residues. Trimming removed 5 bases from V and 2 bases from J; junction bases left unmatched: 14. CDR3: CASSPMLAGGGWAYEQYF. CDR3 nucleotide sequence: TGTGCCAGCAGCCCAATGCTAGCGGGAGGTGGGTGGGCCTACGAGCAGTACTTC.